This is a list of T cell receptor beta chains from one sample in a study of blood T cell repertoires in COVID-19. Assay used: immunoSEQ multiplex PCR; TCRdb lists only in-frame clones, some missing. The data show a few hundred thousand clones, under 85% seen once. The sample comprised peripheral blood. These receptor sequences come from a human donor with COVID-19, enrolled during active disease. The donor label of this sample is uncertain. Both conserved end residues are part of each CDR3. Each record gives: V gene, J gene, clone size, D gene, CDR3 protein, CDR3 DNA. A D gene is named only where the DNA matches it firmly. A row's size may be missing; if present it is once, few, many or a size class.

>TRBV6-5|TRBJ2-1|.|TRBD1
CASSYEPRTGGNEQFF
TGTGCCAGCAGCTACGAACCACGGACAGGGGGCAATGAGCAGTTCTTC
>TRBV7-3|TRBJ2-7|.|TRBD2
CASSPGLALSSYEQYF
TGTGCCAGCAGCCCAGGACTAGCGCTCAGCTCCTACGAGCAGTACTTC
>TRBV4-2|TRBJ2-7|.|TRBD1
CASSQVVGTDYEQYF
TGTGCCAGCAGCCAAGTAGTGGGGACAGACTACGAGCAGTACTTC
>TRBV3-1/TRBV3-2|TRBJ2-2|.|TRBD2
CAGKFSGRAFTGELFF
TGTGCCGGCAAGTTCAGCGGGAGGGCCTTCACCGGGGAGCTGTTTTTT
>TRBV28|TRBJ1-2|few|TRBD1
CASIINRGLHYGYTF
TGTGCCAGCATTATTAACAGGGGGCTCCACTATGGCTACACCTTC
>TRBV7-3|TRBJ1-1|.|.
CASSLSQGTEAFF
TGTGCCAGCAGCTTAAGTCAGGGCACTGAAGCTTTCTTT
>TRBV19|TRBJ2-3|.|.
CASSIIADTDTQYF
TGTGCCAGTAGTATTATAGCGGACACAGATACGCAGTATTTT
>TRBV11-3|TRBJ2-3|.|.
CASSPHPSSDTQYF
TGTGCCAGCAGCCCACACCCCTCATCGGATACGCAGTATTTT
>TRBV2|TRBJ1-2|.|TRBD1
CASKEGAGYGYTF
TGTGCCAGCAAGGAGGGGGCAGGGTATGGCTACACCTTC
>TRBV30|TRBJ2-7|.|TRBD1
CAWTPDRGGEYEQYF
TGTGCCTGGACCCCTGACAGGGGAGGAGAGTACGAGCAGTACTTC
>TRBV19|TRBJ2-7|.|TRBD2
CASSIGLAGAGYEQYF
TGTGCCAGTAGTATTGGACTAGCGGGAGCGGGGTACGAGCAGTACTTC
>TRBV30|TRBJ1-2|.|.
CAWSLGGLRHDYGYTF
TGTGCCTGGAGTCTCGGGGGACTGAGGCACGACTATGGCTACACCTTC
>TRBV19|TRBJ1-4|few|TRBD1
CASSWDRANEKLFF
TGTGCCAGTAGTTGGGACAGGGCTAATGAAAAACTGTTTTTT
>TRBV12-3/TRBV12-4|TRBJ1-1|.|.
CASNRERDWEAFF
TGTGCCAGCAACCGCGAGAGGGACTGGGAAGCTTTCTTT
>TRBV13|TRBJ2-3|.|.
CASSLSVDSNTQYF
TGTGCCAGCAGCCTATCAGTGGACTCTAATACGCAGTATTTT
>TRBV6-6|TRBJ1-6|.|.
CASSPDSPLHF
TGTGCCAGCAGCCCAGATTCACCCCTCCACTTT
>TRBV2|TRBJ2-1|.|.
CARRAGEGLGEQFF
TGTGCCAGACGGGCAGGGGAGGGCCTCGGTGAGCAGTTCTTC
>TRBV19|TRBJ2-7|.|TRBD2
CASSTRLAGAPSYEQYF
TGTGCCAGTAGTACCCGACTAGCGGGAGCCCCCTCCTACGAGCAGTACTTC
>TRBV5-6|TRBJ2-2|once|TRBD1
CASSLGTGRSGELFF
TGTGCCAGCAGCTTGGGGACAGGGCGTAGCGGGGAGCTGTTTTTT
>TRBV28|TRBJ2-7|.|TRBD2
CASSPAGLADRATYEQYF
TGTGCCAGCAGTCCCGCGGGACTAGCGGATCGTGCCACCTACGAGCAGTACTTC
>TRBV6-5|TRBJ1-5|.|TRBD1
CASSYLDRGPRHF
TGTGCCAGCAGTTACCTAGACAGGGGGCCCAGGCATTTT
>TRBV5-1|TRBJ1-1|.|TRBD1
CASSSGQGFTEAFF
TGCGCCAGCAGCTCCGGACAGGGGTTCACTGAAGCTTTCTTT
>TRBV7-8|TRBJ2-1|.|.
CASSPPSSGYNEQFF
TGTGCCAGCAGCCCCCCGTCGAGCGGGTACAATGAGCAGTTCTTC
>TRBV28|TRBJ1-2|.|TRBD1
CASSLDRVSAGYTF
TGTGCCAGCAGTTTAGACAGGGTAAGCGCTGGCTACACCTTC
>TRBV7-2|TRBJ1-5|.|.
CASSPDRQPLPGNQPQHF
TGTGCCAGCAGCCCCGACCGACAGCCTTTACCTGGCAATCAGCCCCAGCATTTT
>TRBV28|TRBJ2-7|.|TRBD2
CASGLAGGPPAQYF
TGTGCGTCGGGACTAGCGGGAGGGCCCCCCGCGCAGTACTTC
>TRBV28|TRBJ2-6|.|.
CASGFLRQALSGANVLTF
TGTGCCAGCGGATTCCTCCGACAGGCGCTCTCTGGGGCCAACGTCCTGACTTTC
>TRBV7-2|TRBJ2-7|.|.
CASSLARSGYEQYF
TGTGCCAGCAGCTTAGCCCGATCGGGCTACGAGCAGTACTTC
>TRBV6-2/TRBV6-3|TRBJ1-5|.|.
CASSYPGVGQPQHF
TGTGCCAGCAGTTACCCAGGGGTCGGTCAGCCCCAGCATTTT
>TRBV7-2|TRBJ2-1|.|TRBD2
CASSLLAGWYNEQFF
TGTGCCAGCAGCTTACTAGCGGGATGGTACAATGAGCAGTTCTTC
>TRBV19|TRBJ1-1|.|TRBD1
CASSTRTGLTEAFF
TGTGCCAGTAGTACGAGGACAGGTCTCACTGAAGCTTTCTTT
>TRBV7-2|TRBJ1-2|.|TRBD1
CASSSHHRRDSPWFAGYTF
TGTGCCAGCAGCTCCCACCACCGTCGGGACAGTCCTTGGTTTGCTGGCTACACCTTC
>TRBV5-6|TRBJ1-2|.|TRBD1
CASSRDGQGALGYTF
TGTGCCAGCAGCCGTGACGGACAGGGGGCGTTAGGCTACACCTTC
>TRBV4-1|TRBJ1-1|.|.
CASSLWGPQLNTEAFF
TGCGCCAGCAGCCTTTGGGGGCCCCAATTGAACACTGAAGCTTTCTTT
>TRBV7-9|TRBJ1-2|.|.
CASSWDTPGSYTF
TGTGCCAGCAGCTGGGACACCCCGGGGAGCTACACCTTC
>TRBV19|TRBJ2-2|.|TRBD2
CASSSEEASGRAWFGELFF
TGTGCCAGTAGTTCCGAGGAGGCTAGCGGGAGGGCCTGGTTCGGGGAGCTGTTTTTT